This is a list of T cell receptor beta chains from one sample in a study of cytomegalovirus exposure and HLA in healthy donors. Clones were sequenced by immunoSEQ multiplex PCR, and TCRdb holds only the in-frame ones, with some missing. Reported are 150,000 to 200,000 clones; the ten largest clones contain roughly 1.9%. Sequenced material: PBMCs. The receptors were sampled from a man between 25 and 39 years old in good health and CMV-seronegative. The CDR3 runs from the conserved cysteine through the conserved F or W. D genes are given only for firm matches.

>TRBV15|.|TRBJ1-1
CATSRRGRDTEAFF
TGTGCCACCAGCAGACGTGGGAGGGACACTGAAGCTTTCTTT
>TRBV4-3|.|TRBJ2-5
CASSHSQGFQETQYF
TGCGCCAGCAGCCATTCCCAGGGGTTCCAAGAGACCCAGTACTTC
>TRBV11-3|TRBD1|TRBJ2-2
CASSLGTGTYTGELFF
TGTGCCAGCAGCTTAGGGACAGGGACCTACACCGGGGAGCTGTTTTTT
>TRBV29-1|.|TRBJ1-1
CSVEDQEDTEAFF
TGCAGCGTTGAAGATCAAGAGGACACTGAAGCTTTCTTT
>TRBV19|TRBD1|TRBJ1-5
CASIKTGRNQPQHF
TGTGCCAGTATTAAGACAGGGCGCAATCAGCCCCAGCATTTT
>TRBV14|TRBD2|TRBJ2-1
CASSLTLAGGPIDEQFF
TGTGCCAGCAGCCTGACTCTAGCGGGAGGGCCTATCGATGAGCAGTTCTTC
>TRBV5-4|TRBD2|TRBJ2-7
CASRPGTSSYEQYF
TGTGCCAGCAGGCCCGGGACTAGCTCCTACGAGCAGTACTTC
>TRBV7-9|.|TRBJ1-1
CASSFTALEAFF
TGTGCCAGCAGCTTTACAGCCCTTGAAGCTTTCTTT
>TRBV28|TRBD1|TRBJ1-5
CASSPETGGGWGNQPQHF
TGTGCCAGCAGTCCGGAGACAGGGGGCGGTTGGGGCAATCAGCCCCAGCATTTT
>TRBV6-6|TRBD1|TRBJ2-7
CASRAGQGAYEQYF
TGTGCCAGCAGGGCGGGACAGGGGGCCTACGAGCAGTACTTC
>TRBV7-5|.|TRBJ2-4
CVRSLDLRAAPGAKNIQYF
TGTGTCAGAAGCTTAGATCTGAGGGCGGCGCCTGGGGCCAAAAACATTCAGTACTTC
>TRBV18|TRBD2|TRBJ2-7
CASSPYSWGLAGPPYEQYF
TGTGCCAGCTCACCATACTCCTGGGGACTAGCGGGGCCCCCCTACGAGCAGTACTTC
>TRBV27|.|TRBJ1-2
CASSYGGLGDYGYTF
TGTGCCAGCAGTTACGGTGGGCTAGGGGACTATGGCTACACCTTC
>TRBV7-9|TRBD1|TRBJ1-3
CASNIPAGGENTIYF
TGTGCCAGCAACATTCCGGCAGGGGGTGAGAACACCATATATTTT
>TRBV5-1|.|TRBJ1-4
CASSLGGQLNEKLFF
TGCGCCAGCAGCTTGGGTGGACAGCTTAATGAAAAACTGTTTTTT
>TRBV30|.|TRBJ1-2
CAWSPQVGYTF
TGTGCCTGGAGCCCCCAGGTTGGCTACACCTTC
>TRBV23-1|.|TRBJ2-1
CASRSKGGYRSSYNEQFF
TGCGCCAGCAGATCTAAGGGAGGATACCGGAGCTCCTACAATGAGCAGTTCTTC
>TRBV9|.|TRBJ2-3
CASSVRLNTDTQYF
TGTGCCAGCAGCGTAAGACTAAACACAGATACGCAGTATTTT
>TRBV2|TRBD1|TRBJ2-7
CASSGQGSSYEQYF
TGTGCCAGCTCGGGACAGGGAAGCTCCTACGAGCAGTACTTC
>TRBV10-2|TRBD2|TRBJ2-7
CASSGLAGVSEQYF
TGCGCCAGCAGTGGGCTAGCGGGAGTTAGCGAGCAGTACTTC
>TRBV19|.|TRBJ1-2
CATGGLYGYTF
TGTGCCACCGGGGGACTCTATGGCTACACCTTC
>TRBV10-1|.|TRBJ1-1
CASSGHRDMNTEAFF
TGCGCCAGCAGTGGCCACAGGGACATGAACACTGAAGCTTTCTTT
>TRBV10-2|TRBD2|TRBJ2-4
CASSESGGTGNIQYF
TGCGCCAGCAGTGAGTCGGGGGGGACCGGTAACATTCAGTACTTC
>TRBV27|.|TRBJ2-3
CASSLSGAPDTQYF
TGTGCCAGCAGTTTATCGGGGGCGCCAGATACGCAGTATTTT
>TRBV18|.|TRBJ2-7
CASSPRGSSYEQYF
TGTGCCAGCTCACCTCGCGGTAGCTCCTACGAGCAGTACTTC
>TRBV7-2|TRBD2|TRBJ2-7
CASTQGREGPYEQYF
TGTGCCAGCACCCAGGGGCGGGAGGGCCCCTACGAGCAGTACTTC
>TRBV7-9|.|TRBJ1-5
CASSSPGEIQPQHF
TGTGCCAGCAGCTCCCCGGGGGAGATTCAGCCCCAGCATTTT
>TRBV7-6|TRBD2|TRBJ2-7
CASSLLAGGELSYEQYF
TGTGCCAGCAGCCTACTAGCGGGAGGGGAACTTTCCTACGAGCAGTACTTC
>TRBV11-2|TRBD1|TRBJ1-4
CASSLVEGGTGDEKLFF
TGTGCCAGCAGCTTAGTAGAGGGCGGGACAGGGGATGAAAAACTGTTTTTT
>TRBV10-1|.|TRBJ2-3
CASSGPRGTDTQYF
TGCGCCAGCAGTGGACCCCGAGGGACAGATACGCAGTATTTT
>TRBV7-8|TRBD2|TRBJ2-7
CASSPFEGGVYEQYF
TGTGCCAGCAGCCCGTTTGAGGGAGGGGTCTACGAGCAGTACTTC
>TRBV7-9|.|TRBJ2-7
CASSLVLEGIEQYF
TGTGCCAGCAGCTTAGTCCTAGAGGGTATCGAGCAGTACTTC
>TRBV7-3|.|TRBJ2-2
CASSFTSPGELFF
TGTGCCAGCAGCTTTACATCCCCCGGGGAGCTGTTTTTT
>TRBV29-1|TRBD1|TRBJ1-2
CSGGQGAGYTF
TGCAGCGGTGGACAGGGAGCTGGCTACACCTTC
>TRBV7-2|.|TRBJ1-5
CASSLNRQPQHF
TGTGCCAGCAGCTTAAATCGTCAGCCCCAGCATTTT
>TRBV28|.|TRBJ2-5
CASREQVVGTQYF
TGTGCCAGCAGGGAACAGGTAGTGGGGACCCAGTACTTC
>TRBV27|TRBD1|TRBJ1-5
CASTGGRNQPQHF
TGTGCCAGCACAGGGGGGCGCAATCAGCCCCAGCATTTT
>TRBV28|TRBD2|TRBJ2-5
CASSFSGRIETQYF
TGTGCCAGCAGTTTTAGCGGGAGAATTGAGACCCAGTACTTC
>TRBV11-2|.|TRBJ2-1
CASSYRGTEQFF
TGTGCCAGCAGCTATAGGGGGACTGAGCAGTTCTTC
>TRBV5-1|.|TRBJ2-7
CASSLETTGYYEQYF
TGCGCCAGCAGCTTGGAGACGACAGGTTACTACGAGCAGTACTTC
>TRBV30|.|TRBJ1-2
CAWVGLERGYTF
TGTGCCTGGGTGGGCCTCGAACGTGGCTACACCTTC
>TRBV6-6|TRBD1|TRBJ1-4
CASSLQGTNEKLFF
TGTGCCAGCAGTTTACAGGGGACTAATGAAAAACTGTTTTTT
>TRBV5-1|TRBD1|TRBJ2-7
CASSLVRDRVTYEQYF
TGCGCCAGCAGCTTGGTTAGGGACAGGGTAACCTACGAGCAGTACTTC
>TRBV6-5|TRBD1|TRBJ1-1
CASSHGQVNTEAFF
TGTGCCAGCAGCCACGGACAGGTGAACACTGAAGCTTTCTTT
>TRBV7-2|TRBD1|TRBJ1-1
CASSVTGVMNTEAFF
TGTGCCAGCAGCGTCACAGGGGTAATGAACACTGAAGCTTTCTTT
>TRBV28|.|TRBJ1-4
CASSLVGKGTNEKLFF
TGTGCCAGCAGTTTGGTCGGGAAAGGTACTAATGAAAAACTGTTTTTT
>TRBV11-1|TRBD1|TRBJ2-7
CASSPDRWSSYEQYF
TGTGCCAGCAGCCCGGACAGGTGGAGCTCCTACGAGCAGTACTTC
>TRBV25-1|TRBD1|TRBJ2-1
CASRGTGIYNEQFF
TGTGCCAGCAGGGGGACAGGGATCTACAATGAGCAGTTCTTC
>TRBV10-3|.|TRBJ2-1
CAISSTHRNEQFF
TGTGCCATCAGCTCGACCCACAGGAATGAGCAGTTCTTC